The 3 T cell receptor beta chains below come from one sample, sequenced in a study of beta chain features in type 1 diabetes. No antigen has been assigned to these receptors. Sequencing targeted expressed TCRB transcripts, as all isolated RNA had been reverse transcribed. Only in-frame clones appear in the TCRdb table, and some are missing; sequencing was by immunoSEQ multiplex PCR. This table has hundreds of thousands of clones, 15% appearing once. Study findings and constraints: Shortening that was moderate but significant affected the TCRB CDR3s of Type 1 diabetes patients in all four CD4+ subsets.

The sequencing sample was made of naive CD4+ T cells from blood. All receptors come from a man between 18 and 35 years old with type 1 diabetes.

This chain joins TRBV19 and TRBJ1-1; possible D gene TRBD1, 6 bases. The germline V and J ends were trimmed by 6 bases and 6 bases, with 14 bases remaining between them. In germline, CDR1 is LNHDA, CDR2 SQIVND (reference sequence). The CDR3 consists of 13 residues. The CDR3 sequence is CASRERGPSEAFF. CDR3 sequence (DNA): TGTGCCAGTAGAGAGCGGGGGCCTTCTGAAGCTTTCTTT.

This clone has just a few counts. This sequence joins TRBV30 and TRBJ2-1; TRBD2 matches 10 bases. The trim removed 3 bases at V and 4 bases at J, leaving 3 bases unmatched. This CDR3 region has 14 residues. Germline loops: CDR1 GTSNPN, CDR2 SVGIG (reference sequence). CDR3 residues: CAWSGLAEYNEQFF. The CDR3 nucleotides are TGTGCCTGGAGCGGACTAGCGGAGTACAATGAGCAGTTCTTC.

The J gene is TRBJ2-2, the V gene TRBV5-1; D gene ambiguous. CDR3 length: 15 residues. V was cut by 3 bases and J by 0 bases, with 9 bases left in between. Germline-derived CDR1 and CDR2 are SGHRS and YFSETQ. The CDR3 DNA follows: TGCGCCAGCAGCTATGGTGGCCCGAACACCGGGGAGCTGTTTTTT. This codes for CASSYGGPNTGELFF.